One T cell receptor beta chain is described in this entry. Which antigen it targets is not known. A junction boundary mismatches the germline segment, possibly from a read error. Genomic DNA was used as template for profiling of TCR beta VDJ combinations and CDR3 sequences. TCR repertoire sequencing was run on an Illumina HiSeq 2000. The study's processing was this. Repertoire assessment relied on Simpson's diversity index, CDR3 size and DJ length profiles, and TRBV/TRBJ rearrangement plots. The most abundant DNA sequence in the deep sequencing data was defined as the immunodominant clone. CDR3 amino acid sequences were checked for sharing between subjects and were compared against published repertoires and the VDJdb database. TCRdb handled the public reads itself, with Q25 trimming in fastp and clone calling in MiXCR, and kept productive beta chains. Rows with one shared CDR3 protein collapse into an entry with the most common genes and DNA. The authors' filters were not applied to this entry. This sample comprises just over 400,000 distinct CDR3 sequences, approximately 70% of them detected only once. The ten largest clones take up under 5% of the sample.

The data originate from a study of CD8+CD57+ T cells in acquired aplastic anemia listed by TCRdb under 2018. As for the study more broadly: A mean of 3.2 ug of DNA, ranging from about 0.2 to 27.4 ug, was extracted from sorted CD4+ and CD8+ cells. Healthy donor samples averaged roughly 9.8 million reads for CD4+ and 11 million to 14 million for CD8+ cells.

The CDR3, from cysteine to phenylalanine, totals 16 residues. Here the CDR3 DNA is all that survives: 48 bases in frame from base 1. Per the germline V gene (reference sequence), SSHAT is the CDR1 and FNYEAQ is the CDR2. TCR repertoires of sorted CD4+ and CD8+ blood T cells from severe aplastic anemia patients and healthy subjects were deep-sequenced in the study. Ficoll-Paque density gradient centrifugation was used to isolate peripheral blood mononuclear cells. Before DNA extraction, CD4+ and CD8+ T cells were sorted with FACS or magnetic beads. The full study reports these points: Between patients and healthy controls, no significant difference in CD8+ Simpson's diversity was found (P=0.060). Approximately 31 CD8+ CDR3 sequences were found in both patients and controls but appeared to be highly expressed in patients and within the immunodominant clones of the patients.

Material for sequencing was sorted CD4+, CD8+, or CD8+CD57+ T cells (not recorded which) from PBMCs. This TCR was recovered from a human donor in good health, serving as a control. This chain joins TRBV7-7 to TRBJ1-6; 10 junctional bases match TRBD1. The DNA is TGTGCTAGCAGCCCGCCGGGACAGGGGAGCGACTCACCCCTCCACTTT. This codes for CASSPPGQGSDSPLHF.